Presented here are 23 T cell receptor beta chains from one specimen sequenced in a study of regulatory T cells in long-lasting Graves disease. As to time point: newly diagnosed GD, antithyroid drugs for less than 3 months. PBMC RNA was the source of the TCR library. Combining iRepertoire HTBI primers with Arm-PCR of CDR3 regions, the authors built TCR beta libraries. TCRdb reprocessed the multiplex PCR reads with MiXCR, giving one entry per CDR3 protein. The sample records 350,000 to 500,000 distinct CDR3 sequences, approximately 15% being singletons. These records were also assigned to another study, of T cells in Graves' hyperthyroidism and ophthalmopathy.

The sample in question was peripheral blood mononuclear cells (PBMCs), obtained at new diagnosis, from a patient treated with antithyroid drugs. The receptors were sampled from a woman aged 45-65 years with Graves disease.

This clonotype was detected ten times or more. CDR3 loop: CASSWGRGGVEQYF. The CDR3 nucleotides are TGTGCCAGCAGCTGGGGGCGGGGGGGCGTCGAGCAGTACTTC. This chain connects TRBV11-2 to TRBJ2-7; TRBD2 agrees at 9 bases. Germline trimming cut 4 bases from V and 6 bases from J; bases unmatched to any gene: 7. This CDR3 spans 14 amino acids. CDR1 is SGHAT and CDR2 is FQNNGV in the germline V gene.

This clonotype was observed at least ten times. The chain combines TRBV28 with TRBJ1-3; TRBD1 might be the D (6 bases). Germline CDR1 and CDR2: MDHEN and SYDVKM. This CDR3 comprises 15 residues. V was shortened by 8 bases and J by 0 bases, with 14 bases between the two germline ends. CDR3 residues: CASAMDRYSGNTIYF. CDR3 sequence (DNA): TGTGCCAGCGCCATGGACAGATACTCTGGAAACACCATATATTTT.

This clonotype was detected a few times. The V gene is TRBV4-1, the J gene TRBJ2-7; 11 bases are shared with TRBD2. CDR1 is MGHRA, CDR2 YSYEKL, per germline. The CDR3 runs to 19 residues. Trimming cost V 0 bases and J 2 bases; bases outside gene matches: 12. This CDR3 reads CASSQETSGRTDYPYEQYF. CDR3 in DNA: TGCGCCAGCAGCCAAGAAACTAGCGGGAGAACCGATTACCCCTACGAGCAGTACTTC.

This clonotype showed up many times. This chain connects TRBV5-7 to TRBJ2-5, with a tentative D call TRBD1 (5 bases). TRBV5-7 is placed among ORFs of uncertain function. The CDR3 covers 13 residues. The V gene lost 4 bases and the J gene lost 4 bases, with 11 bases spanning the gap. This CDR3 reads CASSGAVGETQYF. The CDR3 region has the DNA TGTGCCAGCAGCGGGGCAGTGGGAGAGACCCAGTACTTC.

This clonotype was observed at least ten times. The J gene is TRBJ1-3, the V gene TRBV3-1; possible D gene TRBD1, 6 bases. Trimming took off 3 bases at V and 2 bases at J, with 17 bases between the two ends. The CDR3 is 17 residues long. CDR1 LGHDT and CDR2 YNNKEL come from the germline V gene (reference sequence). The CDR3 DNA is TGTGCCAGCAGCCAGGACTACCAGGGGTCTACTGGAAACACCATATATTTT. It yields the protein CASSQDYQGSTGNTIYF.

This clonotype was counted ten times or more. The V call is TRBV11-3, the J call TRBJ2-5; 10 positions agree with TRBD2. The DNA end is more similar to TRBJ2-1, so the J call may be wrong. From germline, CDR1 is SGHNT and CDR2 YENEEA. The CDR3 loop spans 14 amino acids. The CDR3 spells CASSQSGRDNEQFF. The CDR3 nucleotides are TGTGCCAGCAGCCAGAGCGGGAGGGACAATGAGCAGTTCTTC.

This clonotype has a handful of counts. For the CDR3, the DNA is TGTGCCAGCCAATCCGGGGGGGAGGAGAGGCATGAGCAGTTCTTC. Protein: CASQSGGEERHEQFF. The chain couples TRBV28 to TRBJ2-1; 8 bases match TRBD2. Germline CDR1 MDHEN, CDR2 SYDVKM. With V trimmed by 8 bases and J by 8 bases, 14 bases remained unmatched. The CDR3 totals 15 residues.

This clonotype was seen only a few times. The V and J genes are TRBV19 and TRBJ1-3; the D gene is possibly TRBD1 (5 bases). V shed 5 bases and J shed 7 bases, with 12 bases lying between them. The CDR3 covers 13 residues. Germline lookup yields CDR1 LNHDA and CDR2 SQIVND (reference sequence). The CDR3 sequence: CASSERQRNTIYF. In nucleotides, the CDR3 is TGTGCCAGTAGTGAACGACAGCGGAACACCATATATTTT.

This clonotype was picked up many times. The chain recombines TRBV11-2 with TRBJ2-2; D might be TRBD1 (6 bases). Trimming left V 4 bases short and J 8 bases short, with 32 bases between. Germline CDR1 and CDR2: SGHAT and FQNNGV. This CDR3 comprises 20 residues. CDR3: CASSSLWGSTGPKTWGELFF. CDR3 in DNA: TGTGCCAGCAGCTCCCTTTGGGGTTCGACAGGCCCCAAGACCTGGGGGGAGCTGTTTTTT.

The chain joins TRBV19 to TRBJ2-7; perhaps D is TRBD1 or TRBD2 (5 bases each). Deletions cut 5 bases from V and 2 bases from J, with 13 bases between. The CDR3 extends over 14 amino acids. CDR1 LNHDA and CDR2 SQIVND come from the germline V gene (reference sequence). The DNA of the CDR3 is TGTGCCAGTAGTCATACGGGGACCGCCTACGAGCAGTACTTC. Translating it yields CASSHTGTAYEQYF.

Comments on this clonotype: The germline gene is not matched at one end of the junction; a read error may be the cause. V is TRBV5-1 and J is TRBJ2-7; 10 positions match TRBD2. CDR1 and CDR2 from the germline V gene are SGHRS and YFSETQ. The CDR3 is 15 amino acids. The CDR3 region is CASSLSSGGSYEHYF. The DNA of the CDR3 is TGCGCCAGCAGCCTATCTAGCGGGGGTTCCTACGAGCACTACTTC.

In its sample, this clonotype was seen a few times. This sequence joins TRBV29-1 and TRBJ2-7; D may correspond to TRBD1 or TRBD2 (6 bases each). The CDR3 runs 14 residues. Between the trimmed V and J ends, which lost 3 bases and 9 bases, there was a span of 21 bases. CDR1 is SQVTM, CDR2 ANQGSEA, per germline. CDR3 sequence: CSVEGGGPTLGQYF. The CDR3, as DNA: TGCAGCGTTGAGGGTGGGGGGCCAACCTTAGGGCAGTACTTC.

This clonotype has just a few counts. The genes are TRBV20-1 and TRBJ1-1, with 7 positions matching TRBD1. This CDR3 comprises 16 residues. Germline values: CDR1 DFQATT, CDR2 SNEGSKA (reference sequence). V gave up 6 bases and J gave up 3 bases; unmatched junction bases: 16. The CDR3 nucleotides are TGCAGTGCCCGACAGGGTCGGCGGGTCTGGTACACTGAAGCTTTCTTT. Encoded protein: CSARQGRRVWYTEAFF.

The J gene is TRBJ1-2, the V gene TRBV29-1; 7 nucleotides agree with TRBD1. Trimming took 7 bases from V and 0 from J; bases not matched to a gene: 14. Germline V gene sequence: CDR1 SQVTM, CDR2 ANQGSEA. This CDR3 region has 16 residues. The CDR3 sequence is CSDYGPGQRANYGYTF. The CDR3 DNA sequence: TGCAGCGATTATGGACCGGGACAGCGAGCTAACTATGGCTACACCTTC.

At least ten counts were recorded for this clonotype. The rearrangement links TRBV30 to TRBJ1-2; D unclear. Germline V lookup: CDR1 GTSNPN, CDR2 SVGIG (reference sequence). The CDR3 runs 11 residues. Trimming cost V 3 bases and J 2 bases, with 4 bases left between them. The CDR3, as DNA: TGTGCCTGGAGCTCCAACTATGGCTACACCTTC. Its protein product is CAWSSNYGYTF.

The chain couples TRBV28 to TRBJ2-1; D unresolved. The CDR3 length is 11 residues. V was clipped by 8 bases and J by 6 bases, with 8 bases between them. CDR1 and CDR2 from the germline V gene are MDHEN and SYDVKM. The CDR3: CASQGSNEQFF. Here the CDR3 DNA reads TGTGCCAGCCAAGGGTCCAATGAGCAGTTCTTC. The full variable domain, rest sourced from reference TRBV28 and TRBJ2-1, is DVKVTQSSRYLVKRTGEKVFLECVQDMDHENMFWYRQDPGLGLRLIYFSYDVKMKEKGDIPEGYSVSREKKERFSLILESASTNQTSMYLCASQGSNEQFFGPGTRLTVL.

Of note for this clonotype: A much larger clonotype is one base distant, so this may be a read error. This chain links TRBV19 with TRBJ2-5, with 7 bases that match TRBD1. The CDR3 sequence is 16 residues long. Germline V gives CDR1 LNHDA, CDR2 SQIVND (reference sequence). The DNA for the CDR3 is TGTGCCAGTAGGAGAACCTTGGGACAGATACAAGAGGCCCAGTACTTC. Its translation: CASRRTLGQIQEAQYF.

This clonotype was counted at least ten times. The gene calls are TRBV28 and TRBJ1-2, with 8 bases that match TRBD1. Per germline, CDR1 MDHEN and CDR2 SYDVKM. V was clipped by 6 bases and J by 4 bases; unmatched bases: 4. The CDR3 covers 13 residues. CDR3 nucleotides: TGTGCCAGCAGCTCGACAGGGGTCTATGGCTACACCTTC. This translates into CASSSTGVYGYTF.

This clonotype was seen many times. The chain recombines TRBV3-1 with TRBJ2-5, with D possibly matching TRBD2 (6 bases). CDR3 length: 16 residues. Between the trimmed V and J ends, which lost 4 bases and 4 bases, there was a span of 19 bases. Looked up from germline, CDR1 is LGHDT and CDR2 is YNNKEL (reference sequence). CDR3 in amino acids: CASSPAAGRIRETQYF. As DNA, the CDR3 is TGTGCCAGCAGCCCGGCCGCGGGGAGGATCCGAGAGACCCAGTACTTC.

The gene calls are TRBV9 and TRBJ2-1; 7 nucleotides match TRBD1. CDR3 length equals 15 residues. The V gene end was trimmed by 3 bases and the J gene end by 5 bases; junction bases not matched to a gene: 8. CDR1 and CDR2 (germline): SGDLS, YYNGEE. In nucleotides, the CDR3 is TGTGCCAGCAGCGACTCCGGGACAGACAACAATGAGCAGTTCTTC. As protein: CASSDSGTDNNEQFF.

This clonotype has only a few counts. V and J are TRBV9 and TRBJ2-3; 15 bases are shared with TRBD2. The CDR3 totals 18 residues. V gave up 3 bases and J gave up 1 base; unmatched junction bases: 6. CDR1 and CDR2 (germline): SGDLS, YYNGEE. The CDR3 reads CASSDGLAGGRGTDTQYF. The CDR3 nucleotides read TGTGCCAGCAGCGATGGACTAGCGGGAGGGCGAGGCACAGATACGCAGTATTTT.

This clonotype appeared many times. This chain uses TRBV20-1 with TRBJ2-1; TRBD1 might be the D (6 bases). CDR1 and CDR2 from the germline V gene are DFQATT and SNEGSKA (reference sequence). Trimming cost V 6 bases and J 3 bases, with 15 bases left between them. This CDR3 has 14 residues. The CDR3 nucleotides read TGCAGTGCCCCCACTAGGGGGAACTACAATGAGCAGTTCTTC. This codes for CSAPTRGNYNEQFF.

The chain links TRBV6-2 or TRBV6-3 to TRBJ2-1; D is possibly TRBD1 or TRBD2 (7 bases each). The V gene's germline CDR1 is MNHEY and CDR2 SVGEGT. There are 14 residues in the CDR3. V dropped 8 bases and J dropped 5 bases, with 16 bases sitting between them. In DNA form, the CDR3 reads TGTGCCAGCCCCCGCGCAGGGGGGGACAATGAGCAGTTCTTC. Translation: CASPRAGGDNEQFF.